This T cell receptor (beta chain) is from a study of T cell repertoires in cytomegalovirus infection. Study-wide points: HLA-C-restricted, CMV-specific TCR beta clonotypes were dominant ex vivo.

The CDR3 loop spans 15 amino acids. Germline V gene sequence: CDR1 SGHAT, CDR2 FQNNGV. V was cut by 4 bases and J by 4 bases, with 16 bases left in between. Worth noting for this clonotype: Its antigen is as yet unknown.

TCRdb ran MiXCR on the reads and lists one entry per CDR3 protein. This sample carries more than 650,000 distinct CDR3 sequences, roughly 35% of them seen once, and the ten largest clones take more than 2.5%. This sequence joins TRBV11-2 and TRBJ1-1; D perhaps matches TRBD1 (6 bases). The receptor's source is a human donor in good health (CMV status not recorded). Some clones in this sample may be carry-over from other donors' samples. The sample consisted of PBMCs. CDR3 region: CASSSAGTRATEAFF. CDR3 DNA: TGTGCCAGCAGCTCCGCCGGGACAAGGGCCACTGAAGCTTTCTTT.